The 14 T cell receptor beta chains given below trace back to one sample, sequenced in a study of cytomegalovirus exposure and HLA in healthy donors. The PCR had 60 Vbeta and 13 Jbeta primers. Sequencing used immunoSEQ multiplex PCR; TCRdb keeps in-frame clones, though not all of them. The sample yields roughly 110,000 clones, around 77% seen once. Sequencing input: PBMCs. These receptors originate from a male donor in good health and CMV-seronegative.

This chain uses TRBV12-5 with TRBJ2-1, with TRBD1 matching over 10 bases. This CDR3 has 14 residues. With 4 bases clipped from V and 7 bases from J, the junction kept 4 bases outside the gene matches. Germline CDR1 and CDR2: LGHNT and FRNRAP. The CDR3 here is CASGSGTGVNEQFF. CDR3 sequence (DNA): TGTGCTAGTGGTTCCGGGACAGGGGTGAATGAGCAGTTCTTC.

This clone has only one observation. CDR3 sequence reads: CASGRGNYGYTF. The CDR3 coding sequence is TGTGCCAGTGGGAGGGGAAACTATGGCTACACCTTC. The V and J genes are TRBV28 and TRBJ1-2, with D maybe TRBD1 (5 bases). The CDR3 is 12 amino acids. V shed 9 bases and J shed 2 bases, with 10 bases lying between them. CDR1 and CDR2 (germline): MDHEN, SYDVKM.

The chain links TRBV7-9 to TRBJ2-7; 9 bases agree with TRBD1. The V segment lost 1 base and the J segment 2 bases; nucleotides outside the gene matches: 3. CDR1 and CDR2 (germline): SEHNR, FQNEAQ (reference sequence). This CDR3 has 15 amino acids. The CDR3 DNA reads TGTGCCAGCAGCTTAGTCCGGACAGGGGCCTACGAGCAGTACTTC. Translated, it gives CASSLVRTGAYEQYF.

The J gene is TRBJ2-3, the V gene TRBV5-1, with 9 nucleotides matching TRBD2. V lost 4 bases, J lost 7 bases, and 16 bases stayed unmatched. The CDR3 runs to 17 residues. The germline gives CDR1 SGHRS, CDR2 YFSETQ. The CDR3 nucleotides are TGCGCCAGCAGCCCCCTGCTAGCGGGGAGGGGGAAAAATACGCAGTATTTT. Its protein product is CASSPLLAGRGKNTQYF.

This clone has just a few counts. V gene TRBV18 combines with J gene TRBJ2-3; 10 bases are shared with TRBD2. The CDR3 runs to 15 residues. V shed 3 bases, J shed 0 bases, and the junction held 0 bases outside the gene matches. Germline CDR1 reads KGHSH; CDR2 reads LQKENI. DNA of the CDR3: TGTGCCAGCTCACCGACTAGCGGGAGCACAGATACGCAGTATTTT. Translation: CASSPTSGSTDTQYF.

As DNA, the CDR3 is TGTGCCAGCAGCGGGGGAGGACAGGGGCGCAATCAGCCCCAGCATTTT. Its translation: CASSGGGQGRNQPQHF. V and J are TRBV11-2 and TRBJ1-5; TRBD1 matches 9 bases. The CDR3 extends over 16 amino acids. Germline V CDR1 and CDR2: SGHAT, FQNNGV. V was clipped by 5 bases and J by 2 bases; unmatched bases: 7.

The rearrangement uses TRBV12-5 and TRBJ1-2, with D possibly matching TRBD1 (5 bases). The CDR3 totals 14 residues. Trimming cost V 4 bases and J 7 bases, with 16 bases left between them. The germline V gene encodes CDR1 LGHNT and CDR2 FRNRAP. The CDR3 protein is CASGYGGEWSGYTF. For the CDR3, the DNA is TGTGCTAGTGGTTACGGGGGGGAATGGTCTGGCTACACCTTC.

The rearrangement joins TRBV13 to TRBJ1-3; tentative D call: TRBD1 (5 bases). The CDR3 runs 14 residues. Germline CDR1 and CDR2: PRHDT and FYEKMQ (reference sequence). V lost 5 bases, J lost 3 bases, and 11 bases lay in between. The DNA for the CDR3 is TGTGCCAGCAGCCCTCGGACAAGTGGAAACACCATATATTTT. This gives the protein CASSPRTSGNTIYF.

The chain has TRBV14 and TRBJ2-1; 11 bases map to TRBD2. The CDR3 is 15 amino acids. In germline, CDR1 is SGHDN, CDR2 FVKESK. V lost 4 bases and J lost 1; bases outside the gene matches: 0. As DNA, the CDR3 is TGTGCCAGCAGCCGACTAGCGGGATCCTACAATGAGCAGTTCTTC. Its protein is CASSRLAGSYNEQFF.

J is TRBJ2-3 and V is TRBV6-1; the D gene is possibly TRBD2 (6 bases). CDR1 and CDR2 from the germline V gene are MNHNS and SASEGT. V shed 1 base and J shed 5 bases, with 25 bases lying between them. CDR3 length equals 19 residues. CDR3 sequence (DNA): TGTGCCAGCAGTGAAGTCGGGGAGGTAAGGTCCTCGCTAGGAGATACGCAGTATTTT. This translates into CASSEVGEVRSSLGDTQYF.

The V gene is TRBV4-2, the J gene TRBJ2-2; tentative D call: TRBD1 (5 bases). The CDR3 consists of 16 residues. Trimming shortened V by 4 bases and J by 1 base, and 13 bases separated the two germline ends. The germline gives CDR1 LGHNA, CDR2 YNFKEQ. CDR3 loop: CASSLGAVENTGELFF. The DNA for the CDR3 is TGTGCCAGCAGCCTAGGGGCTGTCGAGAACACCGGGGAGCTGTTTTTT.

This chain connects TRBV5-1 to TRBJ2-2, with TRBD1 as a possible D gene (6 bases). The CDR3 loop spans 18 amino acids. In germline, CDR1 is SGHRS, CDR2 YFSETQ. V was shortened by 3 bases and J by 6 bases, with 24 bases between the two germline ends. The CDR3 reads CASSSPSLQDSKPGELFF. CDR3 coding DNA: TGCGCCAGCAGCTCCCCATCCCTCCAGGACAGCAAGCCCGGGGAGCTGTTTTTT.

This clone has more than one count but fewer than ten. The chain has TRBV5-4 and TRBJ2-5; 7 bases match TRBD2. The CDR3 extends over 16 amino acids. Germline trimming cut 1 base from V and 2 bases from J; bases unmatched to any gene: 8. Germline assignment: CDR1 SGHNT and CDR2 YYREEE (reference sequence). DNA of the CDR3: TGTGCCAGCAGCTTGAACCCGGGAGGACCACAAGAGACCCAGTACTTC. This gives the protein CASSLNPGGPQETQYF.

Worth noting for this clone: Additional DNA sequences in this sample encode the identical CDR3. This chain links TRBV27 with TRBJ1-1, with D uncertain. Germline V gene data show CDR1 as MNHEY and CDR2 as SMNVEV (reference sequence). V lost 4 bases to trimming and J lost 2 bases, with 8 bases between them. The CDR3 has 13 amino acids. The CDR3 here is CASSSRENTEAFF. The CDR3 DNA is TGTGCCAGCAGTTCCCGGGAAAACACTGAAGCTTTCTTT.